This TCR beta chain derives from a study of immunodeficiency (dated by TCRdb to the late 2010s). About the investigation overall: The repertoires were analyzed to search for VDJ recombination defects and oligoclonality. Overall study outcomes, separate from this receptor: V-J pairing and productive entropy of CD4+ T cells appeared to be similar between patients and controls. Based on top-100 and total clonotype frequencies, severe oligoclonality showed up in patient CD8+ T cells, whereas patient CD4+ T cells did not show severe oligoclonality. In the entropy comparisons of patients against healthy controls, patients were shown as n=3 (open circles), and an effect of thymic development was suggested only as a possibility.

This clone was recorded only once. This clone's antigen is unknown. The sample holds no much larger clone one base away, and base qualities are not on file. Genomic DNA was isolated using the QIAamp DNA Blood Mini Kit and then sent out for immunoSEQ repertoire analysis. Multiplex PCR was used to amplify CDR3 regions from a standard amount of genomic DNA template. The PCR products underwent sequencing on an Illumina platform. Turning to the authors' computational methods: Alignment of sequences was done against a reference, and the V, D and J gene definitions came from IMGT. Closely related sequences were merged by a nearest-neighbor clustering algorithm so that PCR and sequencing errors were removed. V, D and J usage was analyzed in productive unique and total sequences using ImmunoSEQ Analyzer tools and R version 3.6.1. TCRdb took this table from immuneACCESS and kept in-frame rearrangements with V and J called. Such tables lack part of the clones; where checked against another copy, unresolved V genes explain under half of the gap, and the rest is unexplained. V and J calls plus clone size are reproduced from that table; the DNA served to infer D and trimming. This sample has just under 4,000 clones in its table, and around nine tenths of those were observed once. Over 3.5% of the sample lies in the top ten.

Before TCR sequencing, CD3+CD4+ T cells were sorted out of fresh PBMCs. Sequencing was performed on CD4+ T cells from blood. This receptor was obtained from a human donor in good health.

In nucleotide form, the sequence is TGTGCCAGCTCACCGCGGGGGGGCTCACAAGAGACCCAGTACTTC. Its protein is CASSPRGGSQETQYF. Recombination connected TRBV18 to TRBJ2-5, and 9 junctional nucleotides match TRBD2. The germline V gene supplies CDR1 KGHSH and CDR2 LQKENI. Clipping removes 3 bases from V and 2 bases from J, with 4 as the unmatched junction base count. The CDR3, cysteine through phenylalanine, is 15 amino acids long. Kept here is only the CDR3 DNA, which spans 45 bases and is read in frame from base 1.